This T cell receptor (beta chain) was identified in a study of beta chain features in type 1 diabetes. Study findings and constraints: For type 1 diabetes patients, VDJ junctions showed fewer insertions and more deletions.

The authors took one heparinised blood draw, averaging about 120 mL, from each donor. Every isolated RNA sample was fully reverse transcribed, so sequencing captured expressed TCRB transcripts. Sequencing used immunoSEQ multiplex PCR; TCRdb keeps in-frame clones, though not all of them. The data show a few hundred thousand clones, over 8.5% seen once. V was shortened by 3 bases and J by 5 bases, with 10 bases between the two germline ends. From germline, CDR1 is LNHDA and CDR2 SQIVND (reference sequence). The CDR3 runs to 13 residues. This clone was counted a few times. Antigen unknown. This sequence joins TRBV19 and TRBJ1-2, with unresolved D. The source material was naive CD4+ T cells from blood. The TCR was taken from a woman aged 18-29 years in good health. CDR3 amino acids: CASSMIGGYGYTF. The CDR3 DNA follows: TGTGCCAGTAGTATGATTGGCGGATATGGCTACACCTTC.